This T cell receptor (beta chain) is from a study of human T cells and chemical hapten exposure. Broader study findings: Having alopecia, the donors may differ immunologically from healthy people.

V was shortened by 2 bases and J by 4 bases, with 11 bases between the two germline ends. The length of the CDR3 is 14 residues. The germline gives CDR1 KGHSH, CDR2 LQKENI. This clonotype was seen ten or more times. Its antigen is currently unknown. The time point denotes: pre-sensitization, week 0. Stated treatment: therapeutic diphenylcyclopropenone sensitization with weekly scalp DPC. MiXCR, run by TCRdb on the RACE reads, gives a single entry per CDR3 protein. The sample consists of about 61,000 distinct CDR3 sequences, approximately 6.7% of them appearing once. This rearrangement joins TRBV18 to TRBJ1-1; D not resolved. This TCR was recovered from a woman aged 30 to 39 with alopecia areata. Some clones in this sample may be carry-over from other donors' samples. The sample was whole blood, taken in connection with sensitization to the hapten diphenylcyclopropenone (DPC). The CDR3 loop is CASSPTFPSTEAFF. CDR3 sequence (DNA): TGTGCCAGCTCACCAACTTTTCCCAGCACTGAAGCTTTCTTT.